This T cell receptor (beta chain) was observed in a study of lymphopenia after photon versus proton radiotherapy. Study findings and constraints: A bigger post-nadir fall in TCR diversity correlated inversely with survival time in deceased patients. After the lymphocyte nadir, photon-treated repertoires showed oligoclonal expansion, especially of CD8+ Temra cells. Authors raise, but do not show, better survival with proton therapy.

V lost 5 bases, J lost 2 bases, and 15 bases lay in between. Germline-derived CDR1 and CDR2 are KGHSH and LQKENI. CDR3 length: 15 residues. Assay used: immunoSEQ multiplex PCR; TCRdb lists only in-frame clones, some missing. The table records roughly 45,000 clones, over 75% of them present only once. Concerning this clone itself: Its target is not known.

This chain joins TRBV18 and TRBJ2-5; D may match TRBD1 or TRBD2 (8 bases each). The input for sequencing was peripheral blood, taken from a patient treated with photon-based radiotherapy. The clonotype originates from a man aged 40-49 years with gastric cancer. The CDR3 DNA follows: TGTGCCAGCTCAGCGGGGGGACAGGAACAAGAGACCCAGTACTTC. Translation gives CASSAGGQEQETQYF.